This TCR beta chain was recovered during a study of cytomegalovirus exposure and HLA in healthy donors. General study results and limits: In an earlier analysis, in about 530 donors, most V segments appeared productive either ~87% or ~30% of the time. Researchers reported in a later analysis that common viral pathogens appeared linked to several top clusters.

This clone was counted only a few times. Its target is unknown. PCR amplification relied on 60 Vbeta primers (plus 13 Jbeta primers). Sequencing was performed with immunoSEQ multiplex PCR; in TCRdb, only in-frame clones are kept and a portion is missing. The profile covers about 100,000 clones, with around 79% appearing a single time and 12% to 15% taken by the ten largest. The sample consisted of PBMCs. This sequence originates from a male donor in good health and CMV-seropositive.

CDR3: CASSSISGRQGVIRGRQPQHF. CDR3 DNA: TGTGCCAGCAGTTCTATCTCCGGACGACAGGGGGTAATTCGAGGGCGGCAGCCCCAGCATTTT. The gene calls are TRBV28 and TRBJ1-5; 9 bases match TRBD1. J gave up 7 bases and V 4 bases, and 26 bases lay outside the gene matches. The CDR3 is 21 amino acids. Germline CDR1 reads MDHEN; CDR2 reads SYDVKM.